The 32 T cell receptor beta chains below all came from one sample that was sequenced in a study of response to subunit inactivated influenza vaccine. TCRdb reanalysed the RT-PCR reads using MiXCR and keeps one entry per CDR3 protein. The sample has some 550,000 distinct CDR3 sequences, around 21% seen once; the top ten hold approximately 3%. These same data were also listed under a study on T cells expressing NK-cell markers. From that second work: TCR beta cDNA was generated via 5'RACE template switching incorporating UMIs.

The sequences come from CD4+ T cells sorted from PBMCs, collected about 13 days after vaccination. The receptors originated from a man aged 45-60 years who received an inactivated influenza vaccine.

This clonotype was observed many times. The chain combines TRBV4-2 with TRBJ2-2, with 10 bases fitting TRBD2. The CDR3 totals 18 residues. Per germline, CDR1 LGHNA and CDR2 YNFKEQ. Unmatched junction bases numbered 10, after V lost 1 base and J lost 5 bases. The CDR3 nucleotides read TGTGCCAGCAGCCAAGTCTCTAGCGGGAGTTCTAAAACCGGGGAGCTGTTTTTT. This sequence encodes CASSQVSSGSSKTGELFF.

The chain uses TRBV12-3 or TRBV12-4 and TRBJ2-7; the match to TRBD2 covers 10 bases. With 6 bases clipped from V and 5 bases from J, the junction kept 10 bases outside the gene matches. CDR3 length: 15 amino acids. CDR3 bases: TGTGCCAGCAGGGAGCGGGAGGGCCTCTGGAACGAGCAGTACTTC. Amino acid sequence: CASREREGLWNEQYF.

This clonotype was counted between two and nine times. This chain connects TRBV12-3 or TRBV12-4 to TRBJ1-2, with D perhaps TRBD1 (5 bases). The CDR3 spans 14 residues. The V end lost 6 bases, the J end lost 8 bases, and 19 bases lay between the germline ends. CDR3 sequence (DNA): TGTGCCAGCAGCCAAACCCTAGGACAAAACGGCTACACCTTC. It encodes CASSQTLGQNGYTF.

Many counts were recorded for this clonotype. The CDR3 is CASSLARKGRADTQYF. CDR3 bases: TGTGCCAGCAGCTTGGCCAGGAAGGGAAGGGCAGATACGCAGTATTTT. The gene calls are TRBV5-6 and TRBJ2-3; D not certain. The CDR3 is 16 amino acids. V was shortened by 0 bases and J by 4 bases, with 15 bases between the two germline ends. Germline V gives CDR1 SGHDT, CDR2 YYEEEE.

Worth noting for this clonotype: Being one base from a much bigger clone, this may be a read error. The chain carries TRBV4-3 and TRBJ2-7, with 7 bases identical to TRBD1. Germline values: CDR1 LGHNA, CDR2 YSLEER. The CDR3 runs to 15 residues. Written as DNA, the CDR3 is TGCGCCAGCAGCCAAGATATGGGACAGAACTACGAGCACTACTTC. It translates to CASSQDMGQNYEHYF.

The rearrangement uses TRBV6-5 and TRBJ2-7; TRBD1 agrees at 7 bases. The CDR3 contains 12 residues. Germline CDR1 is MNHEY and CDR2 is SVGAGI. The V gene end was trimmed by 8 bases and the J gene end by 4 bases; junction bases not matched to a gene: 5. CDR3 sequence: CASGQVLYEQYF. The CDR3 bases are TGTGCCAGCGGACAGGTACTTTACGAGCAGTACTTC.

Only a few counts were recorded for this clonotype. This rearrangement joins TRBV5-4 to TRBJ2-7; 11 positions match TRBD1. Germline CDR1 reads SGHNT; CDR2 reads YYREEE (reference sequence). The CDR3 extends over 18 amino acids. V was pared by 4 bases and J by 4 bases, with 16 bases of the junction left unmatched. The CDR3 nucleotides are TGTGCCAGCAGCAGCGGATCTTTAGGACAGGGGGCGCGGTACGAGCAGTACTTC. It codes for CASSSGSLGQGARYEQYF.

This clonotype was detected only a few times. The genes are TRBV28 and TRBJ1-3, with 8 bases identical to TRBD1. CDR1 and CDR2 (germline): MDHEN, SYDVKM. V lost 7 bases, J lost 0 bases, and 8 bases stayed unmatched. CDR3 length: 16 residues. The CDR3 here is CASTRGQAFSGNTIYF. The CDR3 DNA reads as TGTGCCAGCACCAGGGGACAGGCCTTCTCTGGAAACACCATATATTTT.

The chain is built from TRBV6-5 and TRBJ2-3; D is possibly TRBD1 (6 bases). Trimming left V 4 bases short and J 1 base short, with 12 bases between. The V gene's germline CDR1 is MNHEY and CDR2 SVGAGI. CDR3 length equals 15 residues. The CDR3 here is CASSLTAGGTDTQYF. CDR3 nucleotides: TGTGCCAGCAGTTTGACGGCAGGGGGCACAGATACGCAGTATTTT.

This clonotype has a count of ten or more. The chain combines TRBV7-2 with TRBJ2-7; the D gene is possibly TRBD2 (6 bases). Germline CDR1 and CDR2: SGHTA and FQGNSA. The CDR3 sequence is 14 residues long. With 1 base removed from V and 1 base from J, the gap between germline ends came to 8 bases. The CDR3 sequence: CASSLEGRSYEQYF. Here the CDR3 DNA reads TGTGCCAGCAGCTTAGAGGGGAGGTCCTACGAGCAGTACTTC.

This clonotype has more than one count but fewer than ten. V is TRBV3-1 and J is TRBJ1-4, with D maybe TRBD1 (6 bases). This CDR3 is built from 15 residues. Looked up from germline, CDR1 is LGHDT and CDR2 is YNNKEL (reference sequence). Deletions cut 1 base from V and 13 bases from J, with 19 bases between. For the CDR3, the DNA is TGTGCCAGCAGCCAAGGAATCCCGGGACAAAAAACACTGTTTTTT. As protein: CASSQGIPGQKTLFF. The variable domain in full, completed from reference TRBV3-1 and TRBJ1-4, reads DTAVSQTPKYLVTQMGNDKSIKCEQNLGHDTMYWYKQDSKKFLKIMFSYNNKELIINETVPNRFSPKSPDKAHLNLHINSLELGDSAVYFCASSQGIPGQKTLFFGSGTQLSVL.

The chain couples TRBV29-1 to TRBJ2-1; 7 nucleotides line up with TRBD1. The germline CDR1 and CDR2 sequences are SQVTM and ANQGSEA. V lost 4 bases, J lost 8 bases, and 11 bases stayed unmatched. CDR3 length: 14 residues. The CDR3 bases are TGCAGCGTTGGTTGGCAGGCGCAGGGGGATGAGCAGTTCTTC. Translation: CSVGWQAQGDEQFF.

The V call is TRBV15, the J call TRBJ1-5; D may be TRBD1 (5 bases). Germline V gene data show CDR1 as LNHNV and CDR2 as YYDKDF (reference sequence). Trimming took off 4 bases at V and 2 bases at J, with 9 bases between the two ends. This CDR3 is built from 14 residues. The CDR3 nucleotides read TGTGCCACCAGCACCCTGGGGGGCAATCAGCCCCAGCATTTT. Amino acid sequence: CATSTLGGNQPQHF.

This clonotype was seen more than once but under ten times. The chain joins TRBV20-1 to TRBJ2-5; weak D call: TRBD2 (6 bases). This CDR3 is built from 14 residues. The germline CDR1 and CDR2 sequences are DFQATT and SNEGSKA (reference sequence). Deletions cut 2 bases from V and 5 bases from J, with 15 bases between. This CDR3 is CSARPPRGWETQYF. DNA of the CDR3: TGCAGTGCTAGACCGCCACGGGGGTGGGAGACCCAGTACTTC.

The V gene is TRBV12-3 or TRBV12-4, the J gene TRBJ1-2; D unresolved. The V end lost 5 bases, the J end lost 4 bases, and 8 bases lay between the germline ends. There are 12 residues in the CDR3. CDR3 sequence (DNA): TGTGCCAGCAGTAGCATCCCCTATGGCTACACCTTC. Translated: CASSSIPYGYTF.

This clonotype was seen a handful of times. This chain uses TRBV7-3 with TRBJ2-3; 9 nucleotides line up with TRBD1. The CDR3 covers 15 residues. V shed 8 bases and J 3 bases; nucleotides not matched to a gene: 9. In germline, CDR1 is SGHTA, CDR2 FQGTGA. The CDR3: CASAGQGGGTDTQYF. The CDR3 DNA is TGTGCCAGCGCGGGACAGGGCGGTGGGACAGATACGCAGTATTTT.

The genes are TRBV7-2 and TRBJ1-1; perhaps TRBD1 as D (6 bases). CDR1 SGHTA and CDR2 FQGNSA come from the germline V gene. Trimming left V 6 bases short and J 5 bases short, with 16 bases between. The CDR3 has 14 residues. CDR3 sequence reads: CASSRSGAHTEAFF. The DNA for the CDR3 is TGTGCCAGCAGTCGCTCGGGGGCGCATACTGAAGCTTTCTTT. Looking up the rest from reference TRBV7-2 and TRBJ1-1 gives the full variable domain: GAGVSQSPSNKVTEKGKDVELRCDPISGHTALYWYRQSLGQGLEFLIYFQGNSAPDKSGLPSDRFSAERTGGSVSTLTIQRTQQEDSAVYLCASSRSGAHTEAFFGQGTRLTVV.

The CDR3 sequence: CSALATNQETQYF. CDR3 coding DNA: TGCAGTGCTTTAGCTACCAACCAAGAGACCCAGTACTTC. The J gene is TRBJ2-5, the V gene TRBV20-1; no clear D. V was cut by 5 bases and J by 0 bases, with 10 bases left in between. The CDR3 length is 13 residues. Germline CDR1 reads DFQATT; CDR2 reads SNEGSKA (reference sequence).

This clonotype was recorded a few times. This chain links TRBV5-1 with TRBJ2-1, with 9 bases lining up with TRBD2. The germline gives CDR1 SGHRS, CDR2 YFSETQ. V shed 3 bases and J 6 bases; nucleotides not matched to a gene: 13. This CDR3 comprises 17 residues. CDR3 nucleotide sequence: TGCGCCAGCAGCTGGGGGTTAACTAGCGGGCCTATCAATGAGCAGTTCTTC. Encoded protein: CASSWGLTSGPINEQFF.

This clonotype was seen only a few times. The CDR3 here is CASSISSGTGASWNEQFF. The DNA for the CDR3 is TGCGCCAGCAGCATCTCTTCCGGGACAGGGGCCTCTTGGAATGAGCAGTTCTTC. The V and J genes are TRBV5-1 and TRBJ2-1; TRBD1 aligns across 10 bases. The CDR3 spans 18 residues. CDR1 and CDR2 from the germline V gene are SGHRS and YFSETQ. The trim removed 4 bases at V and 7 bases at J, leaving 17 bases unmatched.

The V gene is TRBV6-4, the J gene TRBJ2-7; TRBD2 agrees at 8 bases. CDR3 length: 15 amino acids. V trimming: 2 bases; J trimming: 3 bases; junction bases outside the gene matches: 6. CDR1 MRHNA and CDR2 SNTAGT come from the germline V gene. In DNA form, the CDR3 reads TGTGCCAGCAGTGACGGCGGCGGGAGGTTCTACGAGCAGTACTTC. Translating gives CASSDGGGRFYEQYF.

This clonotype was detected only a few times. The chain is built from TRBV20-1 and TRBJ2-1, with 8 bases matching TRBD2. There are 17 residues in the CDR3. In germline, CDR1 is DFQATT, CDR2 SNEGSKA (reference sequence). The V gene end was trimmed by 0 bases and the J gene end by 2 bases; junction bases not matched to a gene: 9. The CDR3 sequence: CSARDPGGRKTYNEQFF. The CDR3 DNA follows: TGCAGTGCTAGAGATCCCGGCGGGAGGAAGACCTACAATGAGCAGTTCTTC.

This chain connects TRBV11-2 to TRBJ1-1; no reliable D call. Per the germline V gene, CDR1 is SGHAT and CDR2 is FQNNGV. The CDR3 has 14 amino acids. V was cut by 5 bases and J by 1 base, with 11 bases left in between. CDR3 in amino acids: CASSRPTKNTEAFF. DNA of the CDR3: TGTGCCAGCAGCCGGCCGACGAAGAACACTGAAGCTTTCTTT.

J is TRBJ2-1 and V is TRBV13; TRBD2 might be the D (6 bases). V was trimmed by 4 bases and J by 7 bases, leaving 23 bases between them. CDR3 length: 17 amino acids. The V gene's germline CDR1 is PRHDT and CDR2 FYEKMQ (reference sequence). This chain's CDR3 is CASSSTIKAGRENEQFF. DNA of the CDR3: TGTGCCAGCAGCTCCACTATCAAGGCGGGGAGAGAGAATGAGCAGTTCTTC.

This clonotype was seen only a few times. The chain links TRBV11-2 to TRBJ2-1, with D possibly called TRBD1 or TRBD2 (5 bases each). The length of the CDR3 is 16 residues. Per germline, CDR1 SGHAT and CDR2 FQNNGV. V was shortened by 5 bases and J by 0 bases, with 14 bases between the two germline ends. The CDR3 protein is CASSGWDRSSYNEQFF. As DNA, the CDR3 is TGTGCCAGCAGCGGGTGGGACCGGAGCTCCTACAATGAGCAGTTCTTC. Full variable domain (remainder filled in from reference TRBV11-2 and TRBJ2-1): EAGVAQSPRYKIIEKRQSVAFWCNPISGHATLYWYQQILGQGPKLLIQFQNNGVVDDSQLPKDRFSAERLKGVDSTLKIQPAKLEDSAVYLCASSGWDRSSYNEQFFGPGTRLTVL.

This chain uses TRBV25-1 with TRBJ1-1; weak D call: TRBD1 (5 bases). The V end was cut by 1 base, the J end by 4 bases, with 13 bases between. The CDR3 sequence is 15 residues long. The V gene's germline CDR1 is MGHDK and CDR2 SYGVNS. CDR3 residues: CASSESGTKTTEAFF. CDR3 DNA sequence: TGTGCCAGCAGTGAATCCGGGACTAAGACCACTGAAGCTTTCTTT.

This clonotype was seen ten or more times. As DNA, the CDR3 is TGTGCCATCAGGGGACAGGGGGCCGGGGAGCTGTTTTTT. The encoded protein is CAIRGQGAGELFF. The rearrangement uses TRBV10-3 and TRBJ2-2; 11 bases map to TRBD1. The ends lost 6 bases at V and 6 bases at J; junction bases unmatched: 0. This CDR3 has 13 amino acids. From germline, CDR1 is ENHRY and CDR2 SYGVKD.

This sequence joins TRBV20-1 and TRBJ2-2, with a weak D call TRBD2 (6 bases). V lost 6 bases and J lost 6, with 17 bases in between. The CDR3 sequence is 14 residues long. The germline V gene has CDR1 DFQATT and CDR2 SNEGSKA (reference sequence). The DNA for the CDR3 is TGCAGTGCCACCATAGGAGGGAAGGCCGGGGAGCTGTTTTTT. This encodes CSATIGGKAGELFF.

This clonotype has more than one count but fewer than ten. The DNA for the CDR3 is TGCGCCAGCAGCCAAGAGGTATTGGGACCAACCTACGAGCAGTACTTC. Amino acids: CASSQEVLGPTYEQYF. The chain uses TRBV4-1 and TRBJ2-7; D may correspond to TRBD1 or TRBD2 (5 bases each). This CDR3 comprises 16 residues. Trimming took 0 bases from V and 2 from J, leaving 14 bases between them. Germline lookup yields CDR1 MGHRA and CDR2 YSYEKL.

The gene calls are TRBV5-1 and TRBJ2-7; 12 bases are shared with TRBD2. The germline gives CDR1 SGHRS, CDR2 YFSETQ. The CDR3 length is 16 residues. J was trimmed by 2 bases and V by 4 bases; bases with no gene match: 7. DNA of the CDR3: TGCGCCAGCAGCCCCGGGCTAGCGGGGGGGGCCTACGAGCAGTACTTC. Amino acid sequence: CASSPGLAGGAYEQYF. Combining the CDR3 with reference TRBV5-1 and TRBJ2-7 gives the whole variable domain KAGVTQTPRYLIKTRGQQVTLSCSPISGHRSVSWYQQTPGQGLQFLFEYFSETQRNKGNFPGRFSGRQFSNSRSEMNVSTLELGDSALYLCASSPGLAGGAYEQYFGPGTRLTVT.

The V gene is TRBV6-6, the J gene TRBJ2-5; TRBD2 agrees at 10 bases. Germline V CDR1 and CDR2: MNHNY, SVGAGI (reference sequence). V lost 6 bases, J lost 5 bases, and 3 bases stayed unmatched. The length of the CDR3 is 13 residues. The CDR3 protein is CASRTTSGETQYF. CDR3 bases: TGTGCCAGCAGGACGACTAGCGGGGAGACCCAGTACTTC.

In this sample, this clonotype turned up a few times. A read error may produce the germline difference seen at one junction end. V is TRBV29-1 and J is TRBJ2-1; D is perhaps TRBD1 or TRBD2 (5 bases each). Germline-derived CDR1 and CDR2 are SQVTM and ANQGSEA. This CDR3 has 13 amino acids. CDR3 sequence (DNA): TGCACCGTTTTCCGGGACGGAAAAAATGAGCAGTTCTTC. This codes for CTVFRDGKNEQFF.